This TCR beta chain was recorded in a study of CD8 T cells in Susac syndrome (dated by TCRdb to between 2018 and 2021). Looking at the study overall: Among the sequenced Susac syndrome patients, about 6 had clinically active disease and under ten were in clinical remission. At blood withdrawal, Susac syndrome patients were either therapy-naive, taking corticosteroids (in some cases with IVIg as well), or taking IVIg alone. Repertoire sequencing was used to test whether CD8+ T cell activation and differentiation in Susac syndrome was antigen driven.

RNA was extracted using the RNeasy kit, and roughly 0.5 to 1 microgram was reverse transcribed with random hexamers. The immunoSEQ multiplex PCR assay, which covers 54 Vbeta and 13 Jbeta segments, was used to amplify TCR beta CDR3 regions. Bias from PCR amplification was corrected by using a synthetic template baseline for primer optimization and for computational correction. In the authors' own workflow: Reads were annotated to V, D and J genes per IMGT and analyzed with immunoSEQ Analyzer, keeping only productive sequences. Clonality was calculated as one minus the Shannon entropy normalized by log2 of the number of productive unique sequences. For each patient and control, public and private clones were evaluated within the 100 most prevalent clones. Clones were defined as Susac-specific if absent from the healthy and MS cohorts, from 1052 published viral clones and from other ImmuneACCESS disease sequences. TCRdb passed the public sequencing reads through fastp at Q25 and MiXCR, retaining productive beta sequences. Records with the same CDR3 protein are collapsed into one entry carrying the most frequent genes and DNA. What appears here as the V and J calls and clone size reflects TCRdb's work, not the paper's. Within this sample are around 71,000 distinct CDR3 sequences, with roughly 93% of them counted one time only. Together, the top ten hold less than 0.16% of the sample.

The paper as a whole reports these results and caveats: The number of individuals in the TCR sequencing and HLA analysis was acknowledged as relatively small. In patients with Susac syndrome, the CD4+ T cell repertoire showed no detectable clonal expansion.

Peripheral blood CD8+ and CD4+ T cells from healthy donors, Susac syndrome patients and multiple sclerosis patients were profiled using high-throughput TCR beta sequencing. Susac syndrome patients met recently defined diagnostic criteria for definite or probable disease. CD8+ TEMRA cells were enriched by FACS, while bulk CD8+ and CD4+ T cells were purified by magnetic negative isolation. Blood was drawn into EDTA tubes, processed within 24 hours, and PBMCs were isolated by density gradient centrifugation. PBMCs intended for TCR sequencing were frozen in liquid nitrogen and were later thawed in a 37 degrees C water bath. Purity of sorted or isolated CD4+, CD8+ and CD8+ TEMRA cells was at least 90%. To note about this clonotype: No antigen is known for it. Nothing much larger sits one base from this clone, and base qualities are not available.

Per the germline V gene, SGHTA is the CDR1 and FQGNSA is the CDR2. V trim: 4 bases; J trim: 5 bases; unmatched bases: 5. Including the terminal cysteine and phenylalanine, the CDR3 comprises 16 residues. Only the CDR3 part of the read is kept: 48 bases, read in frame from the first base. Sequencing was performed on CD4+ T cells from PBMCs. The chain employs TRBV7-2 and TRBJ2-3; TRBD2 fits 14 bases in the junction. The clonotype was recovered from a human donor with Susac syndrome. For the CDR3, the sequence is CASSSRLAGGLDTQYF. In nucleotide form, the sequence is TGTGCCAGCAGCTCGAGACTAGCGGGGGGGCTAGATACGCAGTATTTT.